The T cell receptor (beta chain) under discussion was sequenced for a study of read filtering for tumor transcriptome and immune sequencing. General study points: Compared with RNA-seq, IR-seq gave much higher clonotype depth and reliability.

This library used approximately 370 ng RNA and molecular barcoded adaptors spanning alpha/delta and beta/gamma chains. TCRdb independently ran MiXCR on the reads; one entry per CDR3 protein. The sample contains roughly 69,000 distinct CDR3 sequences, roughly 14% of which appear only once. To note about this clonotype: What it recognizes is unknown. A much larger clone is a single base away; this may be a read error. The conserved phenylalanine or tryptophan is not found at the CDR3 terminus, so this likely reflects a read error.

V was shortened by 7 bases and J by 6 bases, with 19 bases between the two germline ends. In germline, CDR1 is MDHEN, CDR2 SYDVKM. CDR3 length: 15 residues. The sample consisted of a population of CD138-negative cells sorted from bone marrow. The TCR comes from a donor at least 40 years old with multiple myeloma. The chain carries TRBV28 and TRBJ1-5, with no clear D. The CDR3, as DNA: TGTGCCAGCACCCCCGGTCCGGGCGCTGGTCAGCCCCAGCATCTT. Its translation is CASTPGPGAGQPQHL.